This entry lists 28 T cell receptor beta chains sequenced from one sample in a study of blood T cell repertoires in COVID-19 (dated by TCRdb to between 2020 and 2021). Library preparation employed the immunoSEQ multiplex PCR assay. TCRdb limited this immuneACCESS table to in-frame rearrangements with V and J called. A share of clones is missing; checked studies link under half to unresolved V genes, and the rest is unexplained. The sample data list 250,000 or so clones, and around 89% of these were observed just once. The ten largest clones take up 6% to 6.5% of the sample. Sequencing used peripheral blood. The receptor source for this set is a woman aged 30 to 39 with COVID-19, enrolled during active disease.

The chain combines TRBV11-3 with TRBJ2-1; 8 bases align to TRBD2. Trimming cost V 5 bases and J 4 bases; bases outside gene matches: 13. The CDR3 is 17 residues long. Germline CDR1 reads SGHNT; CDR2 reads YENEEA. CDR3 protein: CASSAGGGLAGYNEQFF. The CDR3 nucleotides read TGTGCCAGCAGCGCGGGGGGAGGGCTAGCGGGTTACAATGAGCAGTTCTTC.

The chain has TRBV10-3 and TRBJ2-2; 10 bases are shared with TRBD2. The germline CDR1 and CDR2 sequences are ENHRY and SYGVKD. V shed 7 bases and J 1 base; nucleotides not matched to a gene: 9. This CDR3 has 17 amino acids. Written as DNA, the CDR3 is TGTGCCATCACTCAAAGTCCTAGCGGGGGGAACACCGGGGAGCTGTTTTTT. This sequence encodes CAITQSPSGGNTGELFF.

The rearrangement uses TRBV5-4 and TRBJ1-1, with 10 bases fitting TRBD1. V lost 4 bases to trimming and J lost 6 bases; unmatched junction nucleotides: 6. This CDR3 contains 14 residues. CDR1 is SGHNT, CDR2 YYREEE, per germline (reference sequence). CDR3 in DNA: TGTGCCAGCAGCACCGGGACAGGGGAATCTGAAGCTTTCTTT. As protein: CASSTGTGESEAFF.

The chain combines TRBV5-1 with TRBJ2-2, with D perhaps TRBD1 (6 bases). Germline V gene data show CDR1 as SGHRS and CDR2 as YFSETQ. The CDR3 length is 15 residues. The V end was cut by 2 bases, the J end by 6 bases, with 14 bases between. The CDR3 protein is CASSLGTLAAGELFF. DNA of the CDR3: TGCGCCAGCAGCTTAGGGACACTGGCCGCCGGGGAGCTGTTTTTT.

The chain joins TRBV29-1 to TRBJ2-3; D may be TRBD2 (6 bases). Germline V lookup: CDR1 SQVTM, CDR2 ANQGSEA. The V gene lost 6 bases and the J gene lost 5 bases, with 6 bases spanning the gap. The CDR3 extends over 10 amino acids. CDR3 DNA sequence: TGCAGCGTCGGGGGAGATACGCAGTATTTT. Translating gives CSVGGDTQYF.

The CDR3 sequence is CASGQTYEQYV. CDR3 DNA: TGTGCCAGCGGACAAACCTACGAGCAGTACGTC. The J gene is TRBJ2-7, the V gene TRBV6-5; D might be TRBD1 (5 bases). CDR3 length: 11 residues. Looked up from germline, CDR1 is MNHEY and CDR2 is SVGAGI. V lost 8 bases and J 2 bases, leaving 7 bases between the germline ends.

CDR3: CASSRQGLDTEAFF. The CDR3 DNA is TGTGCCAGCAGCCGACAGGGGTTGGACACTGAAGCTTTCTTT. The genes are TRBV3-1 (or the pseudogene TRBV3-2) and TRBJ1-1; 8 bases are a match to TRBD1. The germline gives CDR1 LGHDT, CDR2 YNNKEL (reference sequence). The CDR3 is made up of 14 amino acids. The V segment lost 4 bases and the J segment 3 bases; nucleotides outside the gene matches: 4.

This chain joins TRBV13 and TRBJ2-1; 11 bases align to TRBD2. Germline V CDR1 and CDR2: PRHDT, FYEKMQ (reference sequence). The CDR3 is 18 amino acids. Trimming at V came to 3 bases and at J to 0 bases, leaving 7 bases not matched to a gene. The CDR3 loop is CASSFLLAGVSSYNEQFF. The CDR3 DNA sequence: TGTGCCAGCAGCTTCTTACTAGCGGGAGTAAGCTCCTACAATGAGCAGTTCTTC.

This chain connects TRBV19 to TRBJ2-3; 10 nucleotides align to TRBD2. Germline CDR1 LNHDA, CDR2 SQIVND (reference sequence). The length of the CDR3 is 15 residues. With 5 bases clipped from V and 3 bases from J, the junction kept 5 bases outside the gene matches. This chain's CDR3 is CASSELLAGTDTQYF. Written as DNA, the CDR3 is TGTGCCAGTAGTGAATTACTAGCGGGGACAGATACGCAGTATTTT.

This clone was seen a handful of times. The chain employs TRBV11-2 and TRBJ1-1, with D unresolved. Germline V lookup: CDR1 SGHAT, CDR2 FQNNGV. The CDR3 runs to 15 residues. The V gene lost 5 bases and the J gene lost 2 bases, with 15 bases spanning the gap. The CDR3 coding sequence is TGTGCCAGCAGCCCCTGGCCCGAGGGAAACACTGAAGCTTTCTTT. Protein product: CASSPWPEGNTEAFF.

This clone was counted a few times. The chain joins TRBV4-1 to TRBJ1-4; no firm D call. The CDR3 extends over 12 amino acids. CDR1 and CDR2 (germline): MGHRA, YSYEKL. Deletions cut 1 base from V and 6 bases from J, with 3 bases between. In nucleotides, the CDR3 is TGCGCCAGCAGCCAAGCATATGAAAAACTGTTTTTT. It yields the protein CASSQAYEKLFF.

The J gene is TRBJ1-5, the V gene TRBV2, with D maybe TRBD1 (6 bases). Germline V lookup: CDR1 SNHLY, CDR2 FYNNEI. The CDR3 length is 15 residues. Trimming took off 10 bases at V and 2 bases at J, with 18 bases between the two ends. Written as DNA, the CDR3 is TGTGCCACCCAGGGGCAGTCTGGTGGCAATCAGCCCCAGCATTTT. Amino acids: CATQGQSGGNQPQHF.

V is TRBV10-2 and J is TRBJ2-1; 7 bases fit TRBD1. From germline, CDR1 is WSHSY and CDR2 SAAADI. The CDR3 has 13 residues. V lost 10 bases and J lost 7; bases outside the gene matches: 10. CDR3 sequence (DNA): TGCGCCACCTCCGGACAGGCTCAGAATGAGCAGTTCTTC. Protein: CATSGQAQNEQFF.

In its sample, this clone was seen once. This chain connects TRBV5-1 to TRBJ2-1, with 7 bases that match TRBD1. Germline V gene lookup returns CDR1 SGHRS and CDR2 YFSETQ. The CDR3 loop spans 16 amino acids. After removal of 3 bases from V and 0 bases from J, the junction contained 6 bases not matched to a gene. The CDR3 spells CASSSPGQSSYNEQFF. The CDR3 DNA sequence: TGCGCCAGCAGCTCCCCGGGACAGAGCTCCTACAATGAGCAGTTCTTC.

This chain joins TRBV5-1 and TRBJ1-1; 7 bases agree with TRBD1. This CDR3 has 14 amino acids. Germline loops: CDR1 SGHRS, CDR2 YFSETQ. Trimming took 5 bases from V and 1 from J; bases not matched to a gene: 5. The chain's CDR3 is CASRDRATNTEAFF. The DNA of the CDR3 is TGCGCCAGCAGAGACAGGGCGACGAACACTGAAGCTTTCTTT.

This chain connects TRBV7-2 to TRBJ1-4; D remains ambiguous. The germline gives CDR1 SGHTA, CDR2 FQGNSA. The V end was cut by 5 bases, the J end by 2 bases, with 12 bases between. CDR3 size: 15 residues. CDR3 protein: CASSPRGSTNEKLFF. In DNA form, the CDR3 reads TGTGCCAGCAGCCCCCGCGGTTCCACTAATGAAAAACTGTTTTTT.

The genes are TRBV28 and TRBJ2-3, with 13 bases lining up with TRBD2. V trimming: 8 bases; J trimming: 1 base; junction bases outside the gene matches: 3. Germline CDR1 is MDHEN and CDR2 is SYDVKM. This CDR3 has 15 amino acids. CDR3 nucleotide sequence: TGTGCCAGCGGCACTAGCGGGAGGGGCACAGATACGCAGTATTTT. It yields the protein CASGTSGRGTDTQYF.

V is TRBV11-2 and J is TRBJ2-7; D may be TRBD2 (6 bases). V gave up 5 bases and J gave up 1 base, with 15 bases separating them. The CDR3 length is 15 residues. Per germline, CDR1 SGHAT and CDR2 FQNNGV. The CDR3 region is CASSPGPAGSYEQYF. As DNA, the CDR3 is TGTGCCAGCAGCCCTGGACCAGCGGGTTCCTACGAGCAGTACTTC.

The V and J genes are TRBV5-4 and TRBJ2-1; D remains unclear. The CDR3 covers 14 residues. Germline CDR1 reads SGHNT; CDR2 reads YYREEE (reference sequence). V was trimmed by 1 base and J by 6 bases, leaving 11 bases between them. The CDR3 region has the DNA TGTGCCAGCAGCTTGAAGAGAGGCGGCAATGAGCAGTTCTTC. Amino acid sequence: CASSLKRGGNEQFF.

Here the CDR3 reads CAWSALSGRYNEQFF. DNA for the CDR3: TGTGCCTGGAGTGCACTTAGCGGGCGATACAATGAGCAGTTCTTC. The chain couples TRBV30 to TRBJ2-1, with 7 bases fitting TRBD2. CDR1 and CDR2 from the germline V gene are GTSNPN and SVGIG (reference sequence). The CDR3 extends over 15 amino acids. The V segment lost 1 base and the J segment 4 bases; nucleotides outside the gene matches: 7.

The V gene is TRBV11-1, the J gene TRBJ2-7; 11 positions agree with TRBD1. V was pared by 7 bases and J by 3 bases, with 5 bases of the junction left unmatched. This CDR3 has 14 residues. Germline CDR1 is SGHAT and CDR2 is FQDESV (reference sequence). Here the CDR3 DNA reads TGTGCCAGCACCCCAGGGACAGGGGGCTACGAGCAGTACTTC. This codes for CASTPGTGGYEQYF.

J is TRBJ2-7 and V is TRBV6-2 or TRBV6-3; perhaps TRBD2 as D (5 bases). The CDR3 extends over 11 amino acids. The germline V gene has CDR1 MNHEY and CDR2 SVGEGT. Trimming pared 1 base from V and 12 bases from J, leaving 10 bases between. This CDR3 is CASSYYGVWYF. The CDR3 nucleotides are TGTGCCAGCAGTTACTACGGGGTGTGGTACTTC.

The chain carries TRBV6-5 and TRBJ1-2; 9 nucleotides agree with TRBD1. The CDR3 has 14 residues. Germline values: CDR1 MNHEY, CDR2 SVGAGI. The trim removed 6 bases at V and 8 bases at J, leaving 10 bases unmatched. DNA of the CDR3: TGTGCCAGCAGAGACGACAGGGGGACCTTCGGCTACACCTTC. The encoded protein is CASRDDRGTFGYTF.

This chain links TRBV4-3 with TRBJ1-5, with D uncertain. The CDR3 contains 15 residues. Germline-derived CDR1 and CDR2 are LGHNA and YSLEER. V lost 4 bases and J lost 0, with 10 bases in between. The CDR3 loop reads CASSPLLNSNQPQHF. DNA for the CDR3: TGCGCCAGCAGCCCCTTATTAAATAGCAATCAGCCCCAGCATTTT.

The rearrangement links TRBV10-3 to TRBJ1-1, with D uncertain. There are 15 residues in the CDR3. Germline CDR1 reads ENHRY; CDR2 reads SYGVKD. V lost 6 bases to trimming and J lost 4 bases, with 18 bases between them. The CDR3 loop is CAIRYDGLSGTEAFF. The CDR3 nucleotides are TGTGCCATCAGGTACGATGGGCTCAGCGGCACTGAAGCTTTCTTT.

This chain joins TRBV15 and TRBJ2-7; 9 bases are a match to TRBD1. The junction had 13 bases not matched to a gene; V was cut back by 3 bases and J by 4 bases. The germline V gene encodes CDR1 LNHNV and CDR2 YYDKDF (reference sequence). The CDR3 runs 17 residues. The CDR3: CATSRGRGRGTGYEQYV. The CDR3 bases are TGTGCCACCAGCAGGGGCCGAGGCAGGGGGACAGGGTACGAGCAGTACGTC.

The chain couples TRBV6-5 to TRBJ2-1, with D possibly matching TRBD2 (7 bases). Germline-derived CDR1 and CDR2 are MNHEY and SVGAGI. V shed 4 bases and J shed 5 bases, with 18 bases lying between them. The CDR3 spans 16 residues. The CDR3 DNA reads TGTGCCAGCAGTTTTCGTGGGGGGGCAGGGAACAATGAGCAGTTCTTC. It is translated as CASSFRGGAGNNEQFF.

This sequence joins TRBV7-2 and TRBJ2-1; no clear D gene. CDR1 is SGHTA, CDR2 FQGNSA, per germline. The CDR3 is 12 amino acids. Trimming shortened V by 4 bases and J by 9 bases, and 10 bases separated the two germline ends. CDR3 coding DNA: TGTGCCAGCAGCTCCCTACAGTTTGAGCAGTTCTTC. It encodes CASSSLQFEQFF.